The text below deals with one T cell receptor (beta chain). There are 13 residues in the CDR3. V shed 4 bases and J shed 8 bases, with 11 bases lying between them. Per germline, CDR1 SGHDN and CDR2 FVKESK. How the authors handled the data: From reference gene primer amplification, estimates of nucleated cell counts were derived. TCRdb keeps only in-frame clones here, not all; method: immunoSEQ multiplex PCR. V, J and clone size derive from that table, while D and trimming were established from the DNA sequence. The table shows 45,000 to 55,000 clones, with over 75% occurring only once. The entry originates in a study of blood T cell repertoires in COVID-19. Study summary: Whether acute or convalescent, the COVID-19 samples came from the United States, Italy and Spain. Sample material is recorded as cDNA or gDNA derived from T cells, B-cell-depleted T cells, or PBMCs.

The chain employs TRBV14 and TRBJ1-4; D is unresolved. The specimen was peripheral blood. The TCR was taken from a human donor in a cohort sampled during active COVID-19. CDR3 region: CASSPRGREKLFF. As DNA, the CDR3 is TGTGCCAGCAGCCCGAGAGGGAGAGAAAAACTGTTTTTT.